The rows below give T cell receptor beta chains drawn from one sample of a study of blood T cell repertoires in COVID-19. The method was immunoSEQ multiplex PCR; TCRdb's version includes in-frame clones alone and lacks a portion of them. The table includes approximately 24,000 clones, roughly nine tenths detected once. Sequencing used peripheral blood. The origin of the receptors is a woman in her 70s with active COVID-19. CDR3s include the opening cysteine and the closing phenylalanine or tryptophan. Each record gives: clone size, D gene, J gene, V gene, CDR3 DNA, CDR3 protein. D genes are given only for firm matches. Clone size is not always given. Where it is, it says once, few, many or a class for expanded clones.

NA | TRBD2 | TRBJ2-3 | TRBV7-2 | TGTGCCAGCAGCTTAGTTGGTAGCGGGGTCACAGATACGCAGTATTTT | CASSLVGSGVTDTQYF
NA | NA | TRBJ2-7 | TRBV29-1 | TGCAGCGTTACCGCGGGGACCACCGAGCAGTACTTC | CSVTAGTTEQYF
NA | TRBD1 | TRBJ1-5 | TRBV24-1 | TGTGCCACCTCCGGGACAGGCAGCAATCAGCCCCAGCATTTT | CATSGTGSNQPQHF
NA | NA | TRBJ2-7 | TRBV5-6 | TGTGCCAGCAGCTTGGCGGGGGGCGTAAATACCTACGAGCAGTACTTC | CASSLAGGVNTYEQYF
NA | NA | TRBJ2-7 | TRBV11-2 | TGTGCCAGCAGCCCTTCAGCAGGCCCCTACGAGCAGTACTTC | CASSPSAGPYEQYF
NA | TRBD1 | TRBJ1-2 | TRBV2 | TGTGCCAGCAGTGAGTGGGACAGCCGATATGGCTACACCTTC | CASSEWDSRYGYTF
NA | TRBD1 | TRBJ1-1 | TRBV5-6 | TGTGCCAGCCGCCCGGACAGGCTGAACACTGAAGCTTTCTTT | CASRPDRLNTEAFF
NA | TRBD1 | TRBJ2-2 | TRBV29-1 | TGCAGCTGTAACAGGGGGCACACCGGGGAGCTGTTTTTT | CSCNRGHTGELFF
NA | NA | TRBJ2-1 | TRBV2 | TGTGCCAGCAGTCCCGACAGAATCTACGACAATGAGCAGTTCTTC | CASSPDRIYDNEQFF
NA | TRBD2 | TRBJ2-3 | TRBV3-1/TRBV3-2 | TGTGCCAGCAGCCAAGAAACAGCGGGGGGGTCATCAGATACGCAGTATTTT | CASSQETAGGSSDTQYF
NA | TRBD2 | TRBJ2-1 | TRBV19 | TGTGCCAGTAGCGGGACTAGCGGGGGCCAGCAGTTCTTC | CASSGTSGGQQFF
NA | TRBD1 | TRBJ2-5 | TRBV5-1 | TGCGCCAGCAACCGGGACAGGGGGGTAAAAGAGACCCAGTACTTC | CASNRDRGVKETQYF
NA | TRBD2 | TRBJ2-1 | TRBV5-4 | TGTGCCAGCAGCGAACCGGGACTACCCTCTCTTAGTGAGCAGTTCTTC | CASSEPGLPSLSEQFF
NA | NA | TRBJ2-1 | TRBV5-4 | TGTGCCAGCAGCAAGCGACCGAACAATGAGCAGTTCTTC | CASSKRPNNEQFF
NA | TRBD1 | TRBJ2-5 | TRBV11-2 | TGTGCCAGCAGCCCCCGGACAGGGGAAGAGACCCAGTACTTC | CASSPRTGEETQYF
NA | TRBD2 | TRBJ2-3 | TRBV7-2 | TGTGCCAGCAGCTGGACTAGCGGGGGACGCCCAGATACGCAGTATTTT | CASSWTSGGRPDTQYF
NA | TRBD1 | TRBJ2-5 | TRBV19 | TGTGCCACCGGGACAGCAGGAGAGACCCAGTACTTC | CATGTAGETQYF
NA | NA | TRBJ1-4 | TRBV2 | TGTGCCAGCAGTACCCGTAAAGATACAGGTGGAAAACTGTTTTTT | CASSTRKDTGGKLFF
NA | TRBD2 | TRBJ2-3 | TRBV7-8 | TGTGCCAGCAGCTTTCCTTTAGCGGGGAGTACAGATACGCAGTATTTT | CASSFPLAGSTDTQYF
NA | NA | TRBJ2-1 | TRBV6-2/TRBV6-3 | TGTGCCAGCAGTCATAACAGGCGGTCCTACAATGAGCAGTTCTTC | CASSHNRRSYNEQFF
NA | TRBD1 | TRBJ1-2 | TRBV4-2 | TGTGCCAGCAGCCAAGCGGGGACAGGCTATGGCTACACCTTC | CASSQAGTGYGYTF
NA | NA | TRBJ2-3 | TRBV19 | TGTGCCAGTAACAGGGATCCAAGCACAGATACGCAGTATTTT | CASNRDPSTDTQYF
NA | TRBD1 | TRBJ1-4 | TRBV5-5 | TGTGCCAGCAGCGGCCGGGACAGCCTTAATGAAAAACTGTTTTTT | CASSGRDSLNEKLFF
NA | TRBD2 | TRBJ2-1 | TRBV14 | TGTGCCAGCAGCCAAGATCTAGCGGGGGTCTACAATGAGCAGTTCTTC | CASSQDLAGVYNEQFF
NA | TRBD1 | TRBJ2-7 | TRBV7-3 | TGTGCCAGCACTCTCCGGGACAGGGGGACCGAGCAGTACTTC | CASTLRDRGTEQYF
NA | TRBD1 | TRBJ1-5 | TRBV7-9 | TGTGCCAGCAGCTTAGTAGGGACAGGGGGTCAGCCCCAGCATTTT | CASSLVGTGGQPQHF
NA | NA | TRBJ1-3 | TRBV21-1 | TGTGCCAGCAGCAAAGGGGGGACAGGGGAGGGTAACACCATATATTTT | CASSKGGTGEGNTIYF
NA | NA | TRBJ2-7 | TRBV7-9 | TGTGCCAGCAGCTTAGCGGGCCAAGCCTACGAGCAGTACTTC | CASSLAGQAYEQYF
NA | TRBD2 | TRBJ2-3 | TRBV5-1 | TGCGCCAGCTCAAGGGGGACTAGCGCAGATACGCAGTATTTT | CASSRGTSADTQYF
NA | NA | TRBJ1-6 | TRBV3-1/TRBV3-2 | TGTGCCAGCAGCCCAGGAGGGGCCCTTTATAATTCACCCCTCCACTTT | CASSPGGALYNSPLHF
NA | NA | TRBJ2-7 | TRBV29-1 | TGCAGCTTTAGACAGGACTCCTACGAGCAGTACTTC | CSFRQDSYEQYF
NA | NA | TRBJ1-1 | TRBV6-5 | TGTGCCAGCAGTCTCAGGGTCACGGGTGAAGCTTTCTTT | CASSLRVTGEAFF
NA | NA | TRBJ1-6 | TRBV15 | TGTGCCACCAGCAGAGGCCCCGTTCTATCACCCCTCCACTTT | CATSRGPVLSPLHF
NA | TRBD1 | TRBJ1-1 | TRBV30 | TGTGCCTGGAGTCCGGACAGGTACTACACTGAAGCTTTCTTT | CAWSPDRYYTEAFF
NA | NA | TRBJ1-1 | TRBV5-1 | TGCGCCAGCAGCTTGGAGTACAGAATGAACACTGAAGCTTTCTTT | CASSLEYRMNTEAFF
medium-sized | NA | TRBJ1-6 | TRBV4-3 | TGCGCCAGCAGCCAAGAAAGGACAGCAGATTCACCCCTCCACTTT | CASSQERTADSPLHF
NA | TRBD1 | TRBJ1-1 | TRBV18 | TGTGCCAGCTCACCACCCCGGACAGGGGGTGACACTGAAGCTTTCTTT | CASSPPRTGGDTEAFF
NA | NA | TRBJ2-7 | TRBV12-3/TRBV12-4 | TGTGCCAGCAGCCCCTGGACAGTGGGCGAGCAGTACTTC | CASSPWTVGEQYF
once | TRBD2 | TRBJ2-3 | TRBV7-2 | TGTGCCAGCAGCTTAGCGCAAAGCGGGGGGGTCTACACAGATACGCAGTATTTT | CASSLAQSGGVYTDTQYF
NA | NA | TRBJ2-1 | TRBV10-3 | TGTGCCAGCAGTGGGAGCAATGAGCAGTTCTTC | CASSGSNEQFF
NA | TRBD2 | TRBJ2-2 | TRBV2 | TGTGCCAGCAGTGAGCTAGCGGGGCACACCGGGGAGCTGTTTTTT | CASSELAGHTGELFF
NA | NA | TRBJ2-7 | TRBV15 | TGTGCCACCAGCAGAGGTTCGGGTGGCACTTACTACGAGCAGTACTTC | CATSRGSGGTYYEQYF
NA | NA | TRBJ2-2 | TRBV7-2 | TGTGCCAGCAGCTTTTCTTCGGAGCTGTTTTTT | CASSFSSELFF
NA | NA | TRBJ1-6 | TRBV5-4 | TGTGCCAGCAGCTTGGGCGGGAGCTCCTATAATTCACCCCTCCACTTT | CASSLGGSSYNSPLHF
NA | TRBD1 | TRBJ2-7 | TRBV5-1 | TGCGCCAGCAGCTTAACCGCTAAAGGACAGGGTGGCGAGCAGTACTTC | CASSLTAKGQGGEQYF
NA | NA | TRBJ2-1 | TRBV7-3 | TGTGCCAGCAGCTTTCAGGGCGCCGGCGGTGAGCAGTTCTTC | CASSFQGAGGEQFF
NA | NA | TRBJ1-5 | TRBV24-1 | TGTGCCACCAGTGACCAGACAGGAGATAGCAATCAGCCCCAGCATTTT | CATSDQTGDSNQPQHF
NA | TRBD2 | TRBJ2-2 | TRBV7-3 | TGTGCCAGCAGCTTAATGAGCGGGGCGAACACCGGGGAGCTGTTTTTT | CASSLMSGANTGELFF
NA | NA | TRBJ1-6 | TRBV4-1 | TGCGCCAGCAGCCAAGGCAGGACCTATAATTCACCCCTCCACTTT | CASSQGRTYNSPLHF
once | NA | TRBJ1-5 | TRBV28 | TGTGCCAGCAGTCCAGAGGTTCAGCCCCAGCATTTT | CASSPEVQPQHF
NA | TRBD1 | TRBJ2-7 | TRBV29-1 | TGCAGCGTGGGGGACAGGGGAACTTCCTACGAGCAGTACTTC | CSVGDRGTSYEQYF
NA | NA | TRBJ2-2 | TRBV29-1 | TGCAGCGTTGAATCCGGACAAACAACCGGGGAGCTGTTTTTT | CSVESGQTTGELFF
NA | NA | TRBJ1-1 | TRBV18 | TGTGCCAGCTCACTGGACTTTCGCACTGAAGCTTTCTTT | CASSLDFRTEAFF
few | TRBD1 | TRBJ1-1 | TRBV7-2 | TGTGCCAGCAGCTTAGCTCGGGACAGCGTAGCTTTCTTT | CASSLARDSVAFF
medium-sized | TRBD1 | TRBJ1-4 | TRBV9 | TGTGCCAGCAGCTCCCCGGGTGACAGGGGGGATAATGAAAAACTGTTTTTT | CASSSPGDRGDNEKLFF